The 3 T cell receptor beta chains in this list originate from one sample, sequenced in a study of blood T cell repertoires in COVID-19. Sequencing used immunoSEQ multiplex PCR; TCRdb keeps in-frame clones, though not all of them. In the table there are about 170,000 clones, approximately 85% of which are singletons. The sequencing sample was made of peripheral blood. Source of these receptors: a man at least 80 years old with COVID-19, enrolled during active disease.

This clone was observed a single time. The V call is TRBV5-1, the J call TRBJ2-1; 9 nucleotides agree with TRBD2. The CDR3 length is 15 residues. V dropped 0 bases and J dropped 4; count of bases not matched to a gene: 2. Germline loops: CDR1 SGHRS, CDR2 YFSETQ. The CDR3 DNA reads TGCGCCAGCAGCTTGGTAGCGGGGGCGTACAATGAGCAGTTCTTC. This codes for CASSLVAGAYNEQFF.

The chain couples TRBV19 to TRBJ1-5; 10 positions agree with TRBD1. After removal of 8 bases from V and 5 bases from J, the junction contained 6 bases not matched to a gene. The CDR3 contains 14 residues. From germline, CDR1 is LNHDA and CDR2 SQIVND (reference sequence). The CDR3 nucleotides are TGTGCCAGTGTTCGGGACAGGGGCTATCAGCCCCAGCATTTT. Translated, it gives CASVRDRGYQPQHF.

The chain combines TRBV11-2 with TRBJ1-1; no clear D gene. V lost 3 bases and J lost 5, with 7 bases in between. Germline V gene data show CDR1 as SGHAT and CDR2 as FQNNGV. CDR3 length equals 12 residues. The CDR3 nucleotides are TGTGCCAGCAGCTTTAGGGAGACTGAAGCTTTCTTT. Its translation is CASSFRETEAFF.